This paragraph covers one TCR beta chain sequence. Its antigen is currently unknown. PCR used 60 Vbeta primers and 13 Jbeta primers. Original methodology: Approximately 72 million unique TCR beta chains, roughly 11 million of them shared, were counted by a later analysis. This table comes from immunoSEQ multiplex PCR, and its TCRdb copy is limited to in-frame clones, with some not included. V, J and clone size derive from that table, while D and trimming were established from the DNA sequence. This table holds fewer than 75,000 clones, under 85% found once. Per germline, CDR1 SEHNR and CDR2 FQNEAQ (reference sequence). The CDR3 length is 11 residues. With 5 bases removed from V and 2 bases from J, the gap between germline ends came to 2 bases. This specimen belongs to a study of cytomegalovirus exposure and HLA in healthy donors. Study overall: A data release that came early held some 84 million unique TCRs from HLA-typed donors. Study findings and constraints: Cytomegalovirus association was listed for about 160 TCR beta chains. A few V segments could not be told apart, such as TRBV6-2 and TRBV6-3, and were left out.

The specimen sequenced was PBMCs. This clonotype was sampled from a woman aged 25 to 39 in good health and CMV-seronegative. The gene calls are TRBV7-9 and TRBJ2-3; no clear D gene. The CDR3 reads CASSLTDTQYF. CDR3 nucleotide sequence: TGTGCCAGCAGCCTCACAGATACGCAGTATTTT.